This TCR beta chain was identified in a study of cytomegalovirus exposure and HLA in healthy donors. Broader study findings: When a later analysis was performed, an Asian-associated ancestry cluster reportedly had fewer N-insertions than the roughly 640-donor mean. The records held CMV serostatus as the only immune exposure information. In vitro, a few CMV-associated chains proved specific for CMV antigens.

13 Jbeta primers and 60 Vbeta primers were used for the PCR. TCRdb keeps only in-frame clones here, not all; method: immunoSEQ multiplex PCR. The table has around 150,000 clones, about 81% seen once; the top ten hold about 0.98%. Details on this clone: What it binds is unknown.

Trimming removed 7 bases from V and 7 bases from J, with 16 bases in between. This CDR3 is built from 14 residues. The germline gives CDR1 MNHEY, CDR2 SMNVEV (reference sequence). This rearrangement joins TRBV27 to TRBJ1-4; a possible D gene is TRBD1 (6 bases). This TCR derives from a girl between 2 and 10 years old in good health and CMV-seropositive. The specimen was PBMCs. DNA of the CDR3: TGTGCCAGCAAGTTCGGGGACATGAGTGAAAAACTGTTTTTT. Translated, it gives CASKFGDMSEKLFF. The variable domain in full, with the rest retrieved from reference TRBV27 and TRBJ1-4, is EAQVTQNPRYLITVTGKKLTVTCSQNMNHEYMSWYRQDPGLGLRQIYYSMNVEVTDKGDVPEGYKVSRKEKRNFPLILESPSPNQTSLYFCASKFGDMSEKLFFGSGTQLSVL.